This T cell receptor (beta chain) was sequenced in a study of blood T cell repertoires in COVID-19. This CDR3 has 11 residues. Germline-derived CDR1 and CDR2 are SNHLY and FYNNEI. Trimming removed 11 bases at V and 3 bases at J, with 10 bases between. Profiling relied on immunoSEQ multiplex PCR, and the TCRdb table lists in-frame clones only, not all of them. The data contain 100,000 to 150,000 clones, about four fifths of them seen just once; the ten biggest clones take up approximately 12%. Source material: peripheral blood. The receptor was derived from a woman aged 55-75 years with acute or convalescent COVID-19. The V and J genes are TRBV2 and TRBJ1-1; no definite D call. CDR3 loop: CAQGSHTEAFF. The CDR3 DNA reads TGTGCCCAAGGGAGCCACACTGAAGCTTTCTTT.